Listed below are T cell receptor beta chains from one sample, sequenced in a study of T cells after yellow fever vaccination. TCRdb re-derived calls from the 5' RACE reads in MiXCR, one entry per CDR3 protein. The data contain roughly 500,000 distinct CDR3 sequences, around 21% of them singletons. Sample: PBMCs, taken 15 days after the yellow fever booster vaccination. All receptors derive from a man aged 30 to 45 who received the YFV17D yellow fever vaccine. CDR3s leave out the opening cysteine and the closing phenylalanine or tryptophan.

TRBV5-1	ASSLSTGGGNNEQF
TRBV6-2/TRBV6-3	ASSHRTGPYEQY
TRBV18	ASSFEQGDQPQH
TRBV28	ASTGGNSPLH
TRBV29-1	SARQGDQPQH
TRBV20-1	SASHPAPQYNEQF
TRBV20-1	SARGQLAGGPREQF
TRBV12-3/TRBV12-4	ASRSSAGVGYEQY
TRBV7-2	ASSSGLPAAEQY
TRBV20-1	SAQASDRGGETQY
TRBV30	AWSVGLNTEAF
TRBV6-1	ASRAYKQSQETQY
TRBV15	ATSRPGRTNEKLF
TRBV5-4	ASSPGGGLY
TRBV18	ASSQENRRRAGYT
TRBV5-1	ASRARGGGYDEQY
TRBV14	ASSQPGQWETQY
TRBV7-6	ASSRVDFQETQY
TRBV10-3	AISEQPYEQY
TRBV3-1	ASSPFEFGRYEQY
TRBV4-3	ASSQSILAGGNTGELF
TRBV6-1	ASTQSPGRYGYT
TRBV20-1	SARDSESGELF
TRBV28	ASSPLAGLYNEQF
TRBV7-8	ASSFAGGPETQY
TRBV20-1	SATRTSQETQY
TRBV10-3	AISAGATGYEQY
TRBV29-1	SVLALTYEQY
TRBV15	ATSRDPEGANEQF
TRBV28	ASNHQPQH
TRBV11-2	ASSLENLASYEQY
TRBV7-9	ASSPKVAGTGELF
TRBV27	ASSSAGDYEQY
TRBV9	ASSAQVTGELF
TRBV6-5	ASTLISYNSPLH
TRBV20-1	SAAGAEKLF
TRBV3-1	ASSRIGTGGSNEQY
TRBV6-1	ASGPAGVRYEQY
TRBV7-8	ASSLHPLRGPSNYGYT
TRBV7-2	ASSFRGGEYEQY